This T cell receptor (beta chain) was documented in a study of shared clonotypes between healthy human individuals. The overall study: Samples came from two female and a few male donors aged 18 to 49. Broader study findings: Sharing across four donors was highest in naive CD4 (roughly 5%) and lowest in memory CD8 (0.4%). Generation probabilities were higher for clonotypes shared across all four sorted-subset donors than for unshared ones.

Cells designated naive CD8 were CD45RO-negative and were positively selected for CCR7, with terminally differentiated effector memory CD45RA+ cells excluded. For this clone: Antigen: not known. This sample also contains other DNA sequences that code for the same CDR3.

Produced via immunoSEQ multiplex PCR; TCRdb's table is partial and in-frame only. The sample consists of millions of clones, approximately 94% of them appearing once. With 0 bases clipped from V and 5 bases from J, the junction kept 3 bases outside the gene matches. The CDR3 totals 15 residues. Germline V CDR1 and CDR2: SGDLS, YYNGEE. The rearrangement joins TRBV9 to TRBJ2-5; the match to TRBD1 covers 11 bases. The sequenced sample was naive CD8+ T cells sorted from blood. This TCR came from a man between 18 and 35 years old in good health. CDR3 sequence (DNA): TGTGCCAGCAGCGTAGGGACAGGGGGCGAGGAGACCCAGTACTTC. Protein product: CASSVGTGGEETQYF.